These T cell receptor beta chains were read from a single sample in a study of control samples from healthy donors and cancer patients. Only in-frame clones appear in the TCRdb table, and some are missing; sequencing was by immunoSEQ multiplex PCR. The sample has about 170,000 clones, around 95% seen once; the top ten hold about 4%. Sequences were obtained from blood. The receptors shown here come from a woman in her fifties or sixties in good health. Each CDR3 is given with its conserved first and last residue. A D gene is named only where the DNA matches it firmly. Expanded clones are given a class, and other clones once, few, many or no size at all.

V	D	size	J	DNA	CDR3
TRBV7-8	NA	once	TRBJ1-2	TGTGCCAGCAGCCCTAGTGGGTTGCAGGGGTGGGATGGCTACACCTTC	CASSPSGLQGWDGYTF
TRBV11-3	NA	NA	TRBJ2-2	TGTGCCAGCAGCTTAGGTGGCATTGCGAACACCGGGGAGCTGTTTTTT	CASSLGGIANTGELFF
TRBV5-1	TRBD1	NA	TRBJ2-2	TGCGCCAGCAGCATCCGGGACAGTAGGACCGGGGAGCTGTTTTTT	CASSIRDSRTGELFF
TRBV5-1	NA	once	TRBJ1-1	TGCGCCAGCAGCTTGTCCCGACTGGGCACTGAAGCTTTCTTT	CASSLSRLGTEAFF
TRBV25-1	TRBD2	NA	TRBJ2-1	TGTGCCAGCAGTGCTGGGGGGGGTGGGTACAATGAGCAGTTCTTC	CASSAGGGGYNEQFF
TRBV2	NA	once	TRBJ2-1	TGTGCCAGCAGGGGCCGAGCTAAGCAGTTCTTC	CASRGRAKQFF
TRBV5-1	NA	NA	TRBJ2-1	TGCGCCAGCAGCTTGGCCGGGTTAAATGAGCAGTTCTTC	CASSLAGLNEQFF
TRBV3-1/TRBV3-2	NA	NA	TRBJ1-5	TGTGCCAGCAGCCACGATTTTTCGGGGGGAGCAAATCAGCCCCAGCATTTT	CASSHDFSGGANQPQHF
TRBV11-2	NA	NA	TRBJ2-3	TGTGCCAGCAGCTTAGATTTTGCAGATACGCAGTATTTT	CASSLDFADTQYF
TRBV5-8	TRBD2	NA	TRBJ2-3	TGTGCCAGCAGCTCACTCGGGACTAGCGGGGGCTTCACAGATACGCAGTATTTT	CASSSLGTSGGFTDTQYF
TRBV6-5	TRBD1	NA	TRBJ1-6	TGTGCCAGCAGTTCCAGACAGGGACCTGATTCACCCCTCCACTTT	CASSSRQGPDSPLHF
TRBV11-2	NA	NA	TRBJ2-7	TGTGCCAGCAGCTTATCCCTGCGATTAGAGCAGTACTTC	CASSLSLRLEQYF
TRBV3-1/TRBV3-2	NA	few	TRBJ1-2	TGTGCCAGCAGCCAAGTTGGCAGAATGCACTATGGCTACACCTTC	CASSQVGRMHYGYTF
TRBV18	TRBD1	NA	TRBJ1-6	TGTGCCAGCTCACCTAGACAGGGGGATTCACCCCTCCACTTT	CASSPRQGDSPLHF
TRBV5-3	NA	NA	TRBJ1-2	TGTGCCAGAAGCCCGTGGAAGTATAGTTATGGCTACACCTTC	CARSPWKYSYGYTF
TRBV28	TRBD1	NA	TRBJ1-5	TGTGCCAGCAGTTTACCAGGGGGCTCTTATAGCAATCAGCCCCAGCATTTT	CASSLPGGSYSNQPQHF
TRBV7-3	NA	NA	TRBJ1-1	TGTGCCAGCAGCTTAAACCCAGGGGCGAACACTGAAGCTTTCTTT	CASSLNPGANTEAFF